This T cell receptor (beta chain) emerged from a study of blood T cell repertoires in COVID-19. Study background: Some COVID-19 samples were acute and others convalescent; all came from the United States, Italy and Spain. PBMCs, B-cell-depleted T cells, or T cells provided the cDNA or gDNA that made up the material.

Losses at the gene ends were 1 base for V and 4 bases for J; bases not matched to a gene: 6. Per the germline V gene, CDR1 is KGHDR and CDR2 is SFDVKD. The CDR3 consists of 16 residues. Participants, about 18 to 100 years old, spanned 25 or so US areas. Participants had their cohort set by participant-reported clinical history. Method: immunoSEQ multiplex PCR; TCRdb's copy keeps in-frame clones and lacks some. The profile covers about 220,000 clones, with almost 90% appearing a single time and about 14% taken by the ten largest. The chain is built from TRBV24-1 and TRBJ2-1, with 7 nucleotides matching TRBD2. Sequencing input: PBMCs or T cells enriched from blood (not recorded which). This receptor was identified in a woman aged 50 to 60 with acute COVID-19. The CDR3 nucleotides read TGTGCCACCAGTGATTTTACAGCGGGGAGGTACAATGAGCAGTTCTTC. Its protein product is CATSDFTAGRYNEQFF.